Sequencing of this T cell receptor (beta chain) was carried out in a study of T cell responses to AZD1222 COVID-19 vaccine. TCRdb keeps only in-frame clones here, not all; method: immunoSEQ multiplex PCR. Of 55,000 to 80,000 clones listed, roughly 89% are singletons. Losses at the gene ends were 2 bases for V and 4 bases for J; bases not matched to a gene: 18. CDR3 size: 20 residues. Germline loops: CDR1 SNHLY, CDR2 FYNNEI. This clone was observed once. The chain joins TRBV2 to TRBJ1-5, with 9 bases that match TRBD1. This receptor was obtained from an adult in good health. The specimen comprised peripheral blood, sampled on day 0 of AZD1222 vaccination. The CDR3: CASSEFGVLDRGMGNQPQHF. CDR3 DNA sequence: TGTGCCAGCAGTGAATTCGGCGTTCTGGACAGGGGAATGGGGAATCAGCCCCAGCATTTT.